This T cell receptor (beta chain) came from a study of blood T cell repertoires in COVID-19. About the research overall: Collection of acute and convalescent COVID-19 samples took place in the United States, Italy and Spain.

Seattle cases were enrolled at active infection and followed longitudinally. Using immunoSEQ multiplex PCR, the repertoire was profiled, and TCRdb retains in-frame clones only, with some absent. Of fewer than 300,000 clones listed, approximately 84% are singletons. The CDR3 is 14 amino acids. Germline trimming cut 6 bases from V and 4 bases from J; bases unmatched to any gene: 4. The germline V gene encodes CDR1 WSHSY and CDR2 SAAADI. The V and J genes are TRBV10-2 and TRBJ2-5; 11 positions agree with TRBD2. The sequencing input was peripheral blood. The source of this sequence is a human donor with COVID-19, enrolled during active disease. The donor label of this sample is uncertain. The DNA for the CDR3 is TGCGCCAGCAGATTAGCGGGGGGGGGAGAGACCCAGTACTTC. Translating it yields CASRLAGGGETQYF.